Presented here are 30 T cell receptor beta chains from one specimen sequenced in a study of vaccination and CD4 T cells after COVID-19. The Oncomine TCR Beta short-read assay was applied to DNA of cultured CD4+ T cells. TCRdb independently ran MiXCR on the PCR reads; one entry per CDR3 protein. The repertoire includes about 21,000 distinct CDR3 sequences, approximately 50% of them detected once, and over 8.5% sits in the top ten. Antigens of these TCRs are unknown. As to treatment: roughly 10-day PBMC culture with coronavirus spike peptide pools or control peptides (ViraFEST assay). Sequences were obtained from CD4+ T cells from blood, cultured in vitro. The receptors come from a human donor who had recovered from COVID-19.

Here the CDR3 DNA reads TGTGCCAGCAGCGTAGGGCAGGGGGAAGAGACCCAGTACTTC. Protein: CASSVGQGEETQYF. The V and J genes are TRBV9 and TRBJ2-5, with 7 bases fitting TRBD1. Looked up from germline, CDR1 is SGDLS and CDR2 is YYNGEE. V shed 0 bases and J 3 bases; nucleotides not matched to a gene: 2. This CDR3 has 14 residues.

This clonotype has only a few counts. The J gene is TRBJ1-2, the V gene TRBV2, with unresolved D. Looked up from germline, CDR1 is SNHLY and CDR2 is FYNNEI. The CDR3 contains 15 residues. V was shortened by 7 bases and J by 1 base, with 16 bases between the two germline ends. The CDR3 DNA reads as TGTGCCAGCAAGGCTGGGGATTCAATTAACTATGGCTACACCTTC. It encodes CASKAGDSINYGYTF.

The rearrangement uses TRBV20-1 and TRBJ2-3, with D hard to call. V was pared by 6 bases and J by 2 bases, with 6 bases between. The germline gives CDR1 DFQATT, CDR2 SNEGSKA (reference sequence). The CDR3 is 11 amino acids. CDR3 nucleotides: TGCAGTGCAACGGACACAGATACGCAGTATTTT. It specifies CSATDTDTQYF.

This clonotype is a singleton in its sample. V is TRBV15 and J is TRBJ2-1, with D perhaps assigned TRBD1 or TRBD2 (6 bases each). Germline V gene sequence: CDR1 LNHNV, CDR2 YYDKDF (reference sequence). The CDR3 length is 14 residues. Deletions cut 8 bases from V and 2 bases from J, with 13 bases between. In DNA form, the CDR3 reads TGTGCCACCCGTGGGGGGCACCCCTACAATGAGCAGTTCTTC. It is translated as CATRGGHPYNEQFF.

The chain links TRBV19 to TRBJ2-3; D may be TRBD1 (6 bases). The CDR3 has 14 amino acids. Per the germline V gene, CDR1 is LNHDA and CDR2 is SQIVND (reference sequence). Trimming pared 1 base from V and 6 bases from J, leaving 11 bases between. CDR3 loop: CASSIGTGLDTQYF. The CDR3 coding sequence is TGTGCCAGTAGTATAGGAACAGGGCTTGATACGCAGTATTTT.

The rearrangement links TRBV2 to TRBJ2-7; TRBD2 aligns across 13 bases. After removal of 6 bases from V and 6 bases from J, the junction contained 23 bases not matched to a gene. Germline lookup yields CDR1 SNHLY and CDR2 FYNNEI. The CDR3 is 20 residues long. CDR3: CASRWTSGGTRSPTDFEQYF. The CDR3 DNA reads as TGTGCCAGCAGGTGGACTAGCGGGGGTACCAGATCGCCTACAGACTTCGAGCAGTACTTC. The whole variable domain, filled in from reference TRBV2 and TRBJ2-7, reads EPEVTQTPSHQVTQMGQEVILRCVPISNHLYFYWYRQILGQKVEFLVSFYNNEISEKSEIFDDQFSVERPDGSNFTLKIRSTKLEDSAMYFCASRWTSGGTRSPTDFEQYFGPGTRLTVT.

The J gene is TRBJ2-5, the V gene TRBV7-2; D ambiguous. With 2 bases removed from V and 5 bases from J, the gap between germline ends came to 9 bases. Per germline, CDR1 SGHTA and CDR2 FQGNSA. There are 13 residues in the CDR3. CDR3 coding DNA: TGTGCCAGCAGCTTAAGCCTTGGGGAGACCCAGTACTTC. It codes for CASSLSLGETQYF.

In nucleotides, the CDR3 is TGTGCCAGCAGCCCAGGGCTACGAAGGTATTACAATGAGCAGTTCTTC. Its protein product is CASSPGLRRYYNEQFF. The chain uses TRBV7-2 and TRBJ2-1, with a tentative D call TRBD1 (5 bases). CDR3 size: 16 residues. Trimming took off 5 bases at V and 4 bases at J, with 18 bases between the two ends. Germline V gene data show CDR1 as SGHTA and CDR2 as FQGNSA.

This clonotype was observed a few times. The CDR3 DNA is TGCAGTGCTGAGTCCGGGACAGGGAGGTATGGCTACACCTTC. Its translation is CSAESGTGRYGYTF. V usage is TRBV20-1 and J usage is TRBJ1-2; 9 bases agree with TRBD1. Per the germline V gene, CDR1 is DFQATT and CDR2 is SNEGSKA (reference sequence). The length of the CDR3 is 14 residues. J lost 5 bases, V lost 5 bases, and 9 bases had no gene match.

This clonotype was observed a few times. The chain links TRBV7-9 to TRBJ1-3; 8 nucleotides align to TRBD1. The CDR3 runs to 15 residues. CDR1 and CDR2 from the germline V gene are SEHNR and FQNEAQ (reference sequence). V was clipped by 4 bases and J by 4 bases; unmatched bases: 6. The CDR3 coding sequence is TGTGCCAGCAGCTCTCAGGGGGCTGGAGGAAACACCATATATTTT. Its translation: CASSSQGAGGNTIYF.

The CDR3 DNA follows: TGTGCCAGCAGACCTCGACAGAAGTCTGACTATGGCTACACCTTC. This gives the protein CASRPRQKSDYGYTF. The chain uses TRBV2 and TRBJ1-2, with D possibly being TRBD1 (5 bases). Germline-derived CDR1 and CDR2 are SNHLY and FYNNEI. V lost 6 bases and J lost 3, with 17 bases in between. The CDR3 totals 15 residues. The variable domain in full, completed from reference TRBV2 and TRBJ1-2, reads EPEVTQTPSHQVTQMGQEVILRCVPISNHLYFYWYRQILGQKVEFLVSFYNNEISEKSEIFDDQFSVERPDGSNFTLKIRSTKLEDSAMYFCASRPRQKSDYGYTFGSGTRLTVV.

The genes are TRBV20-1 and TRBJ2-7, with 10 nucleotides matching TRBD1. In germline, CDR1 is DFQATT, CDR2 SNEGSKA (reference sequence). The CDR3 length is 14 residues. The V segment lost 5 bases and the J segment 3 bases; nucleotides outside the gene matches: 7. The DNA for the CDR3 is TGCAGTGCTCGATCCGGGACAGGGGACTACGAGCAGTACTTC. Translated: CSARSGTGDYEQYF.

This clonotype was found once. This rearrangement joins TRBV11-3 to TRBJ2-1; D may match TRBD1 or TRBD2 (5 bases each). CDR1 is SGHNT and CDR2 is YENEEA in the germline V gene. Between the trimmed V and J ends, which lost 1 base and 5 bases, there was a span of 12 bases. This CDR3 comprises 15 residues. The CDR3 is CASSLVGGGHNEQFF. Here the CDR3 DNA reads TGTGCCAGCAGCTTAGTAGGTGGGGGTCACAATGAGCAGTTCTTC.

This clonotype has just one count. The V call is TRBV6-1, the J call TRBJ1-1; no firm D call. The V and J ends lost 5 bases and 1 base respectively, with 8 bases between them. This CDR3 comprises 13 residues. Germline V gives CDR1 MNHNS, CDR2 SASEGT. Written as DNA, the CDR3 is TGTGCCAGCAGTCGATGGGAGAACACTGAAGCTTTCTTT. Translating it yields CASSRWENTEAFF.

This sequence joins TRBV10-2 and TRBJ2-5, with 9 positions matching TRBD2. V dropped 8 bases and J dropped 5; count of bases not matched to a gene: 6. This CDR3 is built from 13 residues. Germline V gene lookup returns CDR1 WSHSY and CDR2 SAAADI. The CDR3 DNA follows: TGCGCCAGCGGGACTAGCTTTGGGGAGACCCAGTACTTC. Protein product: CASGTSFGETQYF.

V is TRBV20-1 and J is TRBJ1-5; D is undetermined. There are 14 residues in the CDR3. Trimming took off 0 bases at V and 2 bases at J, with 8 bases between the two ends. Per the germline V gene, CDR1 is DFQATT and CDR2 is SNEGSKA (reference sequence). DNA of the CDR3: TGCAGTGCTAGAGATGGCGGGGGCAATCAGCCCCAGCATTTT. Protein sequence: CSARDGGGNQPQHF.

J is TRBJ2-3 and V is TRBV6-2 or TRBV6-3; either TRBD1 or TRBD2 may supply D (5 bases each). The CDR3 is made up of 14 amino acids. The germline gives CDR1 MNHEY, CDR2 SVGEGT. Between the trimmed V and J ends, which lost 6 bases and 2 bases, there was a span of 12 bases. DNA of the CDR3: TGTGCCAGCAGCTCCGGGACCAACACAGATACGCAGTATTTT. Translated, it gives CASSSGTNTDTQYF.

The chain uses TRBV6-1 and TRBJ2-7; D ambiguous. The length of the CDR3 is 11 residues. V was clipped by 6 bases and J by 0 bases, with 3 bases between them. Germline lookup yields CDR1 MNHNS and CDR2 SASEGT. CDR3 sequence (DNA): TGTGCCAGCAGAAGCTCCTACGAGCAGTACTTC. Amino acids: CASRSSYEQYF.

The table lists this clonotype with a few counts. The J gene is TRBJ2-5, the V gene TRBV2; no clear D. Germline loops: CDR1 SNHLY, CDR2 FYNNEI. Trimming pared 7 bases from V and 4 bases from J, leaving 16 bases between. The CDR3 spans 14 residues. The CDR3 is CASTVELLGETQYF. The CDR3 DNA reads as TGTGCCAGCACGGTGGAGCTTTTGGGAGAGACCCAGTACTTC.

V gene TRBV11-3 combines with J gene TRBJ2-7; 7 bases match TRBD1. The CDR3 is 15 amino acids. V trimming: 6 bases; J trimming: 2 bases; junction bases outside the gene matches: 10. Germline V CDR1 and CDR2: SGHNT, YENEEA. DNA for the CDR3: TGTGCCAGCAGTCCCGACAGGGCAAGGGCCTACGAGCAGTACTTC. Translating gives CASSPDRARAYEQYF. Filled out from reference TRBV11-3 and TRBJ2-7, the complete variable domain reads EAGVVQSPRYKIIEKKQPVAFWCNPISGHNTLYWYLQNLGQGPELLIRYENEEAVDDSQLPKDRFSAERLKGVDSTLKIQPAELGDSAVYLCASSPDRARAYEQYFGPGTRLTVT.

The V gene is TRBV6-1, the J gene TRBJ2-7, with 11 nucleotides matching TRBD2. Germline assignment: CDR1 MNHNS and CDR2 SASEGT. The V and J ends lost 10 bases and 1 base, in that order; junction bases with no gene match: 6. The CDR3 length is 14 residues. The CDR3 protein is CATIAGGESYEQYF. In DNA, the CDR3 is TGTGCCACCATAGCGGGGGGGGAGTCCTACGAGCAGTACTTC.

The chain uses TRBV5-6 and TRBJ1-1; 10 bases line up with TRBD1. Germline CDR1 and CDR2: SGHDT and YYEEEE. The CDR3 has 14 amino acids. Trimming took 4 bases from V and 1 from J; bases not matched to a gene: 1. In nucleotides, the CDR3 is TGTGCCAGCAGCAGGACAGGGGGGAACACTGAAGCTTTCTTT. It translates to CASSRTGGNTEAFF.

The chain couples TRBV5-6 to TRBJ1-1, with D possibly TRBD1 on 5 matching bases. Germline CDR1 is SGHDT and CDR2 is YYEEEE. The CDR3 is 14 amino acids. Trimming pared 0 bases from V and 1 base from J, leaving 7 bases between. In DNA, the CDR3 is TGTGCCAGCAGCTTGGGGGGGAGGAACACTGAAGCTTTCTTT. This sequence encodes CASSLGGRNTEAFF.

This clonotype was recorded a few times. This chain uses TRBV6-1 with TRBJ1-5; D perhaps matches TRBD1 (6 bases). CDR1 and CDR2 (germline): MNHNS, SASEGT. This CDR3 contains 13 residues. Trimming pared 3 bases from V and 7 bases from J, leaving 10 bases between. CDR3 sequence (DNA): TGTGCCAGCAGTGAGACAGGTCGCCAGCCCCAGCATTTT. It yields the protein CASSETGRQPQHF.

As concerns this clonotype: The junction departs from the called germline gene at one end, perhaps through a read error. The genes are TRBV20-1 and TRBJ1-2, with a possible D match to TRBD1 (5 bases). The CDR3 has 14 amino acids. Per the germline V gene, CDR1 is DFQATT and CDR2 is SNEGSKA (reference sequence). CDR3 sequence reads: CSAPGGDPNYGYIF. Here the CDR3 DNA reads TGCAGTGCCCCCGGGGGGGATCCTAACTATGGCTACATCTTC.

This clonotype was observed a single time. The chain links TRBV27 to TRBJ2-1; the D gene is possibly TRBD1 (6 bases). V gave up 3 bases and J gave up 2 bases, with 14 bases separating them. This CDR3 contains 16 residues. Germline assignment: CDR1 MNHEY and CDR2 SMNVEV (reference sequence). CDR3 nucleotides: TGTGCCAGCAGTTTCTTACAGGGAGTCGCCTACAATGAGCAGTTCTTC. The encoded protein is CASSFLQGVAYNEQFF.

The CDR3 DNA reads as TGTGCCACCAGCAGAGATAGGTTCTTCACCGGGGAGCTGTTTTTT. This codes for CATSRDRFFTGELFF. This rearrangement joins TRBV15 to TRBJ2-2; D uncertain. Germline V gene lookup returns CDR1 LNHNV and CDR2 YYDKDF (reference sequence). The V end lost 0 bases, the J end lost 4 bases, and 9 bases lay between the germline ends. The CDR3 extends over 15 amino acids.

The rearrangement joins TRBV7-2 to TRBJ2-7; 9 bases fit TRBD1. CDR3 length equals 15 residues. CDR1 SGHTA and CDR2 FQGNSA come from the germline V gene. J gave up 1 base and V 5 bases, and 6 bases lay outside the gene matches. CDR3 coding DNA: TGTGCCAGCAGCACCCGGACAGGGGAATCCTACGAGCAGTACTTC. Translation gives CASSTRTGESYEQYF.

The chain recombines TRBV19 with TRBJ1-5, with TRBD1 as a possible D gene (5 bases). V lost 6 bases, J lost 7 bases, and 19 bases lay in between. The CDR3 covers 15 residues. The germline V gene encodes CDR1 LNHDA and CDR2 SQIVND (reference sequence). CDR3 nucleotides: TGTGCCAGTAGAGTAAACGGGGGTAATGAACAGCCCCAGCATTTT. This sequence encodes CASRVNGGNEQPQHF.

A few counts support this clonotype. The chain couples TRBV6-5 to TRBJ1-2; D gene ambiguous. V lost 4 bases to trimming and J lost 5 bases, with 11 bases between them. Germline lookup yields CDR1 MNHEY and CDR2 SVGAGI. The CDR3 runs to 13 residues. The CDR3 loop reads CASSSGQAYGYTF. CDR3 coding DNA: TGTGCCAGCAGTTCTGGGCAGGCTTATGGCTACACCTTC.